This is a list of T cell receptor beta chains from one sample in a study of shared clonotypes between healthy human individuals. Data came from immunoSEQ multiplex PCR; TCRdb stores just in-frame clones and leaves some out. This sample has approximately 2.5 million clones, with roughly 93% found just once. Sequenced sample: naive CD4+ T cells from PBMCs. The receptors were gathered from a man between 18 and 35 years old in good health. Some clones in this sample may be carry-over from other donors' samples. CDR3s include the opening cysteine and the closing phenylalanine or tryptophan. D genes are given only for firm matches. Clone size is shown for a subset of rows, as once, few, many or a class of expanded clone.

TGTGCCAGCAGCGACTGGGTTTCTGGGCAAGATACCGGGGAGCTGTTTTTT,CASSDWVSGQDTGELFF,TRBJ2-2,-,TRBV9,-
TGCGCCAGCAGCCAGGCAGAGACAGGGTTCAATGAAAAACTGTTTTTT,CASSQAETGFNEKLFF,TRBJ1-4,-,TRBV4-1,TRBD1
TGCGCCAGCAGCCAGGCATCCGGGACACCGAACTATGGCTACACCTTC,CASSQASGTPNYGYTF,TRBJ1-2,-,TRBV4-3,-
TGTGCCAGCAGCGTGGGACCGACAGGCCTGAACACTGAAGCTTTCTTT,CASSVGPTGLNTEAFF,TRBJ1-1,-,TRBV9,-
TGTGCCAGCAGCTCTTCGGCAGCGGGAGTTTCCAATGAGCAGTTCTTC,CASSSSAAGVSNEQFF,TRBJ2-1,-,TRBV7-2,TRBD2
TGCGCCAGCAGCCCGGACGCAGGCACCTACGAGCAGTACTTC,CASSPDAGTYEQYF,TRBJ2-7,once,TRBV5-1,-
TGTGCCAGCAGTGCCCCAGGCGGTAAGGGAAACACCATATATTTT,CASSAPGGKGNTIYF,TRBJ1-3,-,TRBV28,-
TGTGCCAGCAGAATAAACAACTATGTCGAGGAGCTGTTTTTT,CASRINNYVEELFF,TRBJ2-2,-,TRBV28,-
TGTGCCAGCAGTGAAGGCTGGCAGGGGAATCAGCCCCAGCATTTT,CASSEGWQGNQPQHF,TRBJ1-5,few,TRBV25-1,-
TGTGCCAGTAGTATCCTGGGACTAGCGAACACCGGGGAGCTGTTTTTT,CASSILGLANTGELFF,TRBJ2-2,-,TRBV19,TRBD2
TGTGCCAGCAGCTTGGAAGCGGGAAACACCATATATTTT,CASSLEAGNTIYF,TRBJ1-3,few,TRBV5-8,-
TGTGCCAGCTCACCCGGAGGGAATCAGCCCCAGCATTTT,CASSPGGNQPQHF,TRBJ1-5,once,TRBV18,-
TGCAGCGTTGACAGGGGGGCCGGGGAGCTGTTTTTT,CSVDRGAGELFF,TRBJ2-2,-,TRBV29-1,-
TGTGCCAGCAGCCCAAGCGGGAGAGCTTTCTACGAGCAGTACTTC,CASSPSGRAFYEQYF,TRBJ2-7,once,TRBV5-4,TRBD2
TGTGCCAGCAGCAATACCGGGACAGGGGATCGGGTGGGACTGTTTTTT,CASSNTGTGDRVGLFF,TRBJ1-4,-,TRBV21-1,-
TGTGCCAGCAGCTTATCGCCAGGGTCCACTAATGAAAAACTGTTTTTT,CASSLSPGSTNEKLFF,TRBJ1-4,-,TRBV9,-